This is a list of T cell receptor beta chains from one sample in a study of graft-versus-host responses after intestinal transplantation. Assay used: immunoSEQ multiplex PCR; TCRdb lists only in-frame clones, some missing. The repertoire includes about 15,000 clones, roughly a third of them detected once, and around 2% sits in the top ten. Material: alloreactive CD8+ T cells from a mixed lymphocyte reaction culture, obtained before intestinal transplant. The receptor source for this set is a human patient who received an intestinal transplant. Each CDR3 is given with its conserved first and last residue. A D gene is named only where the DNA matches it firmly. Size tells how often a clone was seen (once, few, many) or the class of an expanded clone, and some rows leave it out.

j_call	clone_size	v_call	d_call	cdr3_aa	cdr3_nt
TRBJ2-7	.	TRBV30	TRBD1	CAWSWTGGVYEQYF	TGTGCCTGGAGCTGGACAGGGGGGGTCTACGAGCAGTACTTC
TRBJ2-6	.	TRBV15	TRBD2	CATSKVRDVAGSSGANVLTF	TGTGCCACCAGCAAGGTCAGGGACGTAGCGGGTTCCTCTGGGGCCAACGTCCTGACTTTC
TRBJ2-2	.	TRBV7-6	TRBD2	CASSLEFRTSGYTGELFF	TGTGCCAGCAGCTTAGAATTTAGGACTAGCGGGTACACCGGGGAGCTGTTTTTT
TRBJ2-3	few	TRBV25-1	TRBD2	CASNGYSGGAIDTQYF	TGTGCCAGCAATGGCTACAGCGGGGGGGCAATAGATACGCAGTATTTT
TRBJ2-1	.	TRBV9	TRBD2	CASSVASGGAPYNEQFF	TGTGCCAGCAGCGTAGCTAGCGGGGGGGCACCCTACAATGAGCAGTTCTTC
TRBJ2-7	.	TRBV27	.	CASRAGISYEQYF	TGTGCCAGCAGGGCAGGGATCTCCTACGAGCAGTACTTC
TRBJ2-7	.	TRBV11-1	.	CASSLALGSGYEQYF	TGTGCCAGCAGCTTAGCGCTGGGTTCAGGGTACGAGCAGTACTTC
TRBJ1-1	.	TRBV7-9	TRBD1	CASSPGGQGRGNTEAFF	TGTGCCAGCAGCCCTGGGGGACAGGGTAGAGGGAACACTGAAGCTTTCTTT
TRBJ1-1	few	TRBV7-9	TRBD1	CASSHTGTGAEAFF	TGTGCCAGCAGCCATACCGGGACAGGGGCAGAAGCTTTCTTT
TRBJ1-2	.	TRBV4-2	.	CASSQDSGYTF	TGTGCCAGCAGCCAAGACAGTGGCTACACCTTC
TRBJ2-3	.	TRBV9	TRBD2	CASSVPASGGTSTDTQYF	TGTGCCAGCAGCGTCCCCGCTAGCGGGGGGACTAGCACAGATACGCAGTATTTT
TRBJ1-1	few	TRBV19	.	CASSHRTLMNTEAFF	TGTGCCAGTAGTCATCGGACACTTATGAACACTGAAGCTTTCTTT
TRBJ2-7	.	TRBV30	TRBD1	CAWSNGQGYGEQYF	TGTGCCTGGAGTAACGGACAGGGGTACGGAGAGCAGTACTTC
TRBJ2-7	.	TRBV7-2	TRBD1	CASSLEGGQGAYEQYF	TGTGCCAGCAGCTTAGAGGGGGGACAGGGAGCCTACGAGCAGTACTTC
TRBJ1-6	.	TRBV30	.	CAWSPTRDDRRAF	TGTGCCTGGAGTCCAACCAGGGACGACAGGAGAGCTTTT
TRBJ2-7	few	TRBV7-2	.	CASSLAGHEQYF	TGTGCCAGCAGCTTAGCGGGCCACGAGCAGTACTTC